A single sample is the source of the 9 T cell receptor beta chains below, sequenced in a study of blood T cell repertoires in COVID-19. The assay was immunoSEQ multiplex PCR, and TCRdb's table has in-frame clones only and misses some. The sample carries some 25,000 clones, 85% to 90% recorded once. Sequencing was done on a sample of peripheral blood. All receptors come from a human donor in a cohort sampled during active COVID-19.

In nucleotides, the CDR3 is TGTGCCAGCTCACCGACAGGGGACACCGGGGAGCTGTTTTTT. It translates to CASSPTGDTGELFF. The chain employs TRBV18 and TRBJ2-2, with 8 bases fitting TRBD1. CDR1 and CDR2 from the germline V gene are KGHSH and LQKENI. The CDR3 spans 14 residues. The V gene end was trimmed by 3 bases and the J gene end by 3 bases; junction bases not matched to a gene: 0.

The chain links TRBV27 to TRBJ1-6, with D tentatively TRBD1 (6 bases). Trimming stripped 7 bases from V and 10 bases from J, with 20 bases between. Germline CDR1 reads MNHEY; CDR2 reads SMNVEV (reference sequence). The CDR3 loop spans 15 amino acids. In nucleotides, the CDR3 is TGTGCCAGCAAAGCCGGGACACCGGGGGGCTCACCCCTCCACTTT. Amino acids: CASKAGTPGGSPLHF.

This chain uses TRBV3-1 (or the pseudogene TRBV3-2) with TRBJ2-1, with D tentatively TRBD2 (5 bases). The germline CDR1 and CDR2 sequences are LGHDT and YNNKEL (reference sequence). The CDR3 loop spans 16 amino acids. V was trimmed by 0 bases and J by 5 bases, leaving 14 bases between them. The CDR3 region is CASSQERSGVHNEQFF. The CDR3 nucleotides are TGTGCCAGCAGCCAAGAAAGGAGCGGAGTTCACAATGAGCAGTTCTTC.

The genes are TRBV7-9 and TRBJ1-2; D remains unclear. Germline CDR1 reads SEHNR; CDR2 reads FQNEAQ (reference sequence). This CDR3 comprises 13 residues. V lost 1 base and J lost 8, with 11 bases in between. The CDR3 DNA follows: TGTGCCAGCAGCTTAGTCATTGGAGCGGGCTACACCTTC. Its protein is CASSLVIGAGYTF.

This sequence joins TRBV3-1 (or the pseudogene TRBV3-2) and TRBJ2-4; D unresolved. V dropped 1 base and J dropped 5 bases, with 6 bases sitting between them. This CDR3 spans 13 amino acids. CDR1 is LGHDT, CDR2 YNNKEL, per germline (reference sequence). CDR3 region: CASSQASQNIQYF. The CDR3 nucleotides are TGTGCCAGCAGCCAAGCCTCCCAAAACATTCAGTACTTC.

The chain links TRBV6-1 to TRBJ2-7; possible D gene TRBD1, 8 bases. Germline V gene lookup returns CDR1 MNHNS and CDR2 SASEGT. Trimming shortened V by 6 bases and J by 6 bases, and 12 bases separated the two germline ends. The CDR3 is made up of 12 amino acids. The CDR3 loop is CASRDREGEQYF. CDR3 coding DNA: TGTGCCAGCAGGGACAGGGAGGGCGAGCAGTACTTC.

The V call is TRBV7-2, the J call TRBJ1-1; perhaps TRBD1 as D (5 bases). The CDR3 is made up of 13 amino acids. Per germline, CDR1 SGHTA and CDR2 FQGNSA. V lost 6 bases to trimming and J lost 6 bases, with 14 bases between them. The DNA of the CDR3 is TGTGCCAGCAGTCCCAGGGCTTTGGCTGAAGCTTTCTTT. It codes for CASSPRALAEAFF.

This rearrangement joins TRBV11-2 to TRBJ2-3, with D possibly matching TRBD2 (5 bases). The V end was cut by 5 bases, the J end by 11 bases, with 17 bases between. The germline CDR1 and CDR2 sequences are SGHAT and FQNNGV. This CDR3 region has 13 residues. The CDR3 DNA is TGTGCCAGCAGCCCCGGGGTCCTCGCCGGGCAGTATTTT. This gives the protein CASSPGVLAGQYF.

CDR3 bases: TGCGCCAGCAGCTTGGAGGCCGCGGGGAATGAGCAGTTCTTC. Residues: CASSLEAAGNEQFF. The chain uses TRBV5-1 and TRBJ2-1; perhaps TRBD2 as D (6 bases). Trimming cost V 0 bases and J 7 bases, with 11 bases left between them. CDR3 size: 14 residues. Germline assignment: CDR1 SGHRS and CDR2 YFSETQ.